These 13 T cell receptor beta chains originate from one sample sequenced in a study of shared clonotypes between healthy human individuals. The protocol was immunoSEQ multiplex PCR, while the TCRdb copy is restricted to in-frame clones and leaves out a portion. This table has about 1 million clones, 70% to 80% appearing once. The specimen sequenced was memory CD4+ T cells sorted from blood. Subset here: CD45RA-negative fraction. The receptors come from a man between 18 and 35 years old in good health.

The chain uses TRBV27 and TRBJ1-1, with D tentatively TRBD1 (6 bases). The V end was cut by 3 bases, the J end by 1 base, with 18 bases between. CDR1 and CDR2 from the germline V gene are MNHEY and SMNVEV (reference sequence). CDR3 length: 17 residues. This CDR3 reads CASSFSLGGARNTEAFF. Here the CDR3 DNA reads TGTGCCAGCAGTTTCAGTCTAGGGGGGGCGCGGAACACTGAAGCTTTCTTT.

CDR3 residues: CASSKMGQGGHEQYF. The DNA of the CDR3 is TGTGCCAGCAGCAAAATGGGACAGGGTGGCCACGAGCAGTACTTC. The chain has TRBV5-4 and TRBJ2-7; 9 bases map to TRBD1. This CDR3 contains 15 residues. V gave up 4 bases and J gave up 5 bases; unmatched junction bases: 10. Germline loops: CDR1 SGHNT, CDR2 YYREEE (reference sequence).

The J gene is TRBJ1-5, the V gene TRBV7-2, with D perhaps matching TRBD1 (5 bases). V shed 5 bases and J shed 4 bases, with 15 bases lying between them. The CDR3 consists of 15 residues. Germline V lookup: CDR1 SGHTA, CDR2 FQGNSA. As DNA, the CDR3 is TGTGCCAGCAGCCCTGACAGTCTCGAAAATCAGCCCCAGCATTTT. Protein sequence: CASSPDSLENQPQHF.

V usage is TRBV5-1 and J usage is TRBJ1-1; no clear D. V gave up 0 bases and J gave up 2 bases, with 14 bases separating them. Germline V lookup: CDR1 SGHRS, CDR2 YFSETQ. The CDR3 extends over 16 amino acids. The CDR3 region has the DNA TGCGCCAGCAGCTTGGCCTGGGTCGGAGAAAACACTGAAGCTTTCTTT. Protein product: CASSLAWVGENTEAFF.

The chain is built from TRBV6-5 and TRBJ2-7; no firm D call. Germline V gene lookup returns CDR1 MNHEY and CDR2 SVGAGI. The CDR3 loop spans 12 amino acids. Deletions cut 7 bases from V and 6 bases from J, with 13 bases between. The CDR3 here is CASMDPPFEQYF. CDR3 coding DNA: TGTGCCAGCATGGACCCGCCCTTCGAGCAGTACTTC.

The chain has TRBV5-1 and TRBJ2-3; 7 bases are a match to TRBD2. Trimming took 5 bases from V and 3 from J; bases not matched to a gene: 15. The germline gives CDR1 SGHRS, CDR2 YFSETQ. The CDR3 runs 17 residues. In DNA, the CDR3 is TGCGCCAGCAGGTTCGCCGGCGGGACTAAGGTAACAGATACGCAGTATTTT. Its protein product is CASRFAGGTKVTDTQYF.

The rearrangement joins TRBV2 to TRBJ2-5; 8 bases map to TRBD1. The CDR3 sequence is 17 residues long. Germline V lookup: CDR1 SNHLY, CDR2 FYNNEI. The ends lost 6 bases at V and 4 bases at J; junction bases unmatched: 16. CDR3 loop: CASSYETGVLFGETQYF. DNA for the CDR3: TGTGCCAGCAGCTATGAGACAGGGGTCTTGTTTGGAGAGACCCAGTACTTC.

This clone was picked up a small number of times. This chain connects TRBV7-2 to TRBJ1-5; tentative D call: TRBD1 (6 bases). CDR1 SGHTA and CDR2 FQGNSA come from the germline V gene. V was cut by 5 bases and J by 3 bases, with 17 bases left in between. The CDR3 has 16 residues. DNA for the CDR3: TGTGCCAGCAGCGCCGAAGGGGGGGCCCTCAATCAGCCCCAGCATTTT. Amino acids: CASSAEGGALNQPQHF.

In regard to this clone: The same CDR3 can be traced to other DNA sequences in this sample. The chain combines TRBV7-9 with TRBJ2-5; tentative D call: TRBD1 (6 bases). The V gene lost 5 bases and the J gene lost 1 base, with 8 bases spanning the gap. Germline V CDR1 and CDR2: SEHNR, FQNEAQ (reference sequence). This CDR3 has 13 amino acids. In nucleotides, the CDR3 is TGTGCCAGCAGCCTACAGGGCCAAGAGACCCAGTACTTC. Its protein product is CASSLQGQETQYF.

The CDR3 bases are TGTGCCAGCAGTGAATCCGGGGTCGCGAACACCGGGGAGCTGTTTTTT. Its translation is CASSESGVANTGELFF. This chain links TRBV25-1 with TRBJ2-2; possible D gene TRBD2, 5 bases. In germline, CDR1 is MGHDK, CDR2 SYGVNS. This CDR3 is 16 amino acids long. Trimming left V 1 base short and J 0 bases short, with 9 bases between.

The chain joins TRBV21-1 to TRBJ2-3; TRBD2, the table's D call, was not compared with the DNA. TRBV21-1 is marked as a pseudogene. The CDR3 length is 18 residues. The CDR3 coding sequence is TGTGCCAGCAGCAAAGCGCTGAGGCGGGGGGGCAAGACAGATACGCAGTATTTT. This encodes CASSKALRRGGKTDTQYF.

The DNA of the CDR3 is TGTGCCAGCACTGGACCCGCAGGGGGCGCGGAAAAACTGTTTTTT. It codes for CASTGPAGGAEKLFF. This chain uses TRBV28 with TRBJ1-4; TRBD1 aligns across 8 bases. The CDR3 contains 15 residues. The germline CDR1 and CDR2 sequences are MDHEN and SYDVKM. With V trimmed by 7 bases and J by 8 bases, 12 bases remained unmatched. Looking up the rest from reference TRBV28 and TRBJ1-4 gives the full variable domain: DVKVTQSSRYLVKRTGEKVFLECVQDMDHENMFWYRQDPGLGLRLIYFSYDVKMKEKGDIPEGYSVSREKKERFSLILESASTNQTSMYLCASTGPAGGAEKLFFGSGTQLSVL.

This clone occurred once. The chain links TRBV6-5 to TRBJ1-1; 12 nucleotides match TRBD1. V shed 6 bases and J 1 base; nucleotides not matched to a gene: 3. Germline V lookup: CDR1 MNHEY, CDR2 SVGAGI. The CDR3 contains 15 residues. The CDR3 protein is CASRGQGAGNTEAFF. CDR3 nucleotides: TGTGCCAGCAGGGGACAGGGGGCAGGGAACACTGAAGCTTTCTTT.